Below, 2 T cell receptor beta chains from the same sample are listed, as sequenced in a study of blood T cell repertoires in COVID-19. Sequenced by immunoSEQ multiplex PCR; TCRdb stores in-frame clones only, minus some. The sample records some 140,000 clones, approximately 84% being singletons. Sequenced sample: PBMCs or T cells enriched from blood (not recorded which). The receptors derive from a man in his forties with acute COVID-19.

This clone has just a few counts. This chain joins TRBV6-5 and TRBJ2-7, with 8 bases matching TRBD1. The CDR3 length is 12 residues. Germline V gene lookup returns CDR1 MNHEY and CDR2 SVGAGI. V lost 8 bases and J lost 4; bases outside the gene matches: 4. The CDR3 bases are TGTGCCAGCTGGAACAGGGGGTACGAGCAGTACTTC. It encodes CASWNRGYEQYF.

The chain links TRBV7-2 to TRBJ2-2; 10 bases line up with TRBD2. The CDR3 is made up of 16 amino acids. CDR1 SGHTA and CDR2 FQGNSA come from the germline V gene. With 5 bases clipped from V and 5 bases from J, the junction kept 8 bases outside the gene matches. CDR3 sequence: CASSPSGGAQTGELFF. The CDR3 nucleotides read TGTGCCAGCAGCCCCAGCGGGGGGGCCCAAACCGGGGAGCTGTTTTTT.